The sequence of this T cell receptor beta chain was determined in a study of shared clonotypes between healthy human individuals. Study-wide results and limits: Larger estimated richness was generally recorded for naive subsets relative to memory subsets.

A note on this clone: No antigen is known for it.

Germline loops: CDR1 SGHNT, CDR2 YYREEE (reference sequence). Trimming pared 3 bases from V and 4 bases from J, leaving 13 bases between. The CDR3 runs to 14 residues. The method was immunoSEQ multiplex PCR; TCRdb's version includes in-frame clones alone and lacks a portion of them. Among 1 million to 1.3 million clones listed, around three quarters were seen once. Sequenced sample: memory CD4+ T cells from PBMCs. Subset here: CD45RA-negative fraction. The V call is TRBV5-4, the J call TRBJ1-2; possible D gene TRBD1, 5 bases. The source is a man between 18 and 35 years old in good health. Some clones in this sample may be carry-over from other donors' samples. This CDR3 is CASSSVGTFYGYTF. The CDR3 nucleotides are TGTGCCAGCAGCTCCGTCGGGACCTTCTATGGCTACACCTTC.